Listed here are 32 T cell receptor beta chains from one sample, sequenced in a study of T cell responses to AZD1222 COVID-19 vaccine. Assay used: immunoSEQ multiplex PCR; TCRdb lists only in-frame clones, some missing. Among some 200,000 clones listed, around 93% were seen once. Sequenced here: peripheral blood, sampled on day 0 of MenACWY control vaccination. The source of these receptors is an adult in good health.

This chain uses TRBV11-2 with TRBJ1-1; perhaps TRBD1 as D (6 bases). Germline V gene data show CDR1 as SGHAT and CDR2 as FQNNGV. V was shortened by 1 base and J by 5 bases, with 11 bases between the two germline ends. This CDR3 is 14 amino acids long. Here the CDR3 DNA reads TGTGCCAGCAGCTTAGCGGGGGGCGCAACTGAAGCTTTCTTT. Protein sequence: CASSLAGGATEAFF.

V and J are TRBV6-2 or TRBV6-3 and TRBJ2-3; 10 nucleotides line up with TRBD2. Trimming cost V 2 bases and J 4 bases; bases outside gene matches: 0. This CDR3 spans 14 amino acids. Looked up from germline, CDR1 is MNHEY and CDR2 is SVGEGT. This chain's CDR3 is CASSYGTSADTQYF. In nucleotides, the CDR3 is TGTGCCAGCAGTTACGGGACTAGCGCAGATACGCAGTATTTT.

V gene TRBV19 combines with J gene TRBJ1-2, with 7 bases lining up with TRBD1. Per germline, CDR1 LNHDA and CDR2 SQIVND (reference sequence). There are 14 residues in the CDR3. V shed 3 bases, J shed 4 bases, and the junction held 5 bases outside the gene matches. The CDR3 sequence is CASSIKGGSYGYTF. CDR3 sequence (DNA): TGTGCCAGTAGTATTAAAGGGGGCAGCTATGGCTACACCTTC.

This chain connects TRBV7-9 to TRBJ1-2; D is perhaps TRBD1 (5 bases). The CDR3 covers 14 residues. In germline, CDR1 is SEHNR, CDR2 FQNEAQ (reference sequence). Trimming cost V 8 bases and J 0 bases, with 13 bases left between them. The CDR3 here is CASRSTTANYGYTF. CDR3 bases: TGTGCCAGCCGATCAACGACAGCTAACTATGGCTACACCTTC.

The chain combines TRBV5-4 with TRBJ1-3, with 8 bases matching TRBD1. Germline CDR1 and CDR2: SGHNT and YYREEE (reference sequence). The CDR3 length is 14 residues. The trim removed 3 bases at V and 2 bases at J, leaving 1 base unmatched. The CDR3 here is CASSSQGAGNTIYF. DNA of the CDR3: TGTGCCAGCAGCTCACAGGGGGCTGGAAACACCATATATTTT. The whole variable domain, filled in from reference TRBV5-4 and TRBJ1-3, reads ETGVTQSPTHLIKTRGQQVTLRCSSQSGHNTVSWYQQALGQGPQFIFQYYREEENGRGNFPPRFSGLQFPNYSSELNVNALELDDSALYLCASSSQGAGNTIYFGEGSWLTVV.

The chain is built from TRBV7-7 and TRBJ2-5; 9 nucleotides agree with TRBD1. Germline V gene lookup returns CDR1 SSHAT and CDR2 FNYEAQ (reference sequence). V gave up 6 bases and J gave up 4 bases; unmatched junction bases: 3. This CDR3 has 13 residues. CDR3 loop: CASSQDRGETQYF. The DNA for the CDR3 is TGTGCCAGCAGTCAGGACAGGGGAGAGACCCAGTACTTC. Full variable domain (missing parts from reference TRBV7-7 and TRBJ2-5): GAGVSQSPRYKVTKRGQDVTLRCDPISSHATLYWYQQALGQGPEFLTYFNYEAQPDKSGLPSDRFSAERPEGSISTLTIQRTEQRDSAMYRCASSQDRGETQYFGPGTRLLVL.

The gene calls are TRBV6-5 and TRBJ2-7; 7 bases are shared with TRBD1. The CDR3 has 15 residues. J was trimmed by 3 bases and V by 4 bases; bases with no gene match: 9. Germline V gives CDR1 MNHEY, CDR2 SVGAGI. The CDR3 DNA sequence: TGTGCCAGCAGTTCGGGTGGGGCAGGGGGCTACGAGCAGTACTTC. It translates to CASSSGGAGGYEQYF.

About this clone itself: The sample has other DNA sequences that encode this CDR3 too. The rearrangement links TRBV5-5 to TRBJ2-5, with D maybe TRBD1 (7 bases). The CDR3 runs 18 residues. Germline lookup yields CDR1 SGHKS and CDR2 YYEKEE (reference sequence). V dropped 1 base and J dropped 2 bases, with 21 bases sitting between them. The CDR3 region is CASSLRGARGQLQETQYF. The CDR3 DNA sequence: TGTGCCAGCAGCTTGAGGGGGGCTCGGGGACAGTTACAAGAGACCCAGTACTTC.

V is TRBV7-8 and J is TRBJ1-5, with TRBD1 as a possible D gene (6 bases). CDR1 and CDR2 (germline): SGHVS, FQNEAQ. CDR3 length: 15 amino acids. The V gene lost 5 bases and the J gene lost 4 bases, with 15 bases spanning the gap. The CDR3 loop reads CASSRGGGGNQPQHF. The CDR3, as DNA: TGTGCCAGCAGCCGAGGGGGGGGTGGAAATCAGCCCCAGCATTTT.

The gene calls are TRBV7-2 and TRBJ2-5; 7 bases map to TRBD1. This CDR3 region has 15 residues. Germline V gene lookup returns CDR1 SGHTA and CDR2 FQGNSA. Unmatched junction bases numbered 8, after V lost 5 bases and J lost 2 bases. The chain's CDR3 is CASSVTGLRQETQYF. DNA for the CDR3: TGTGCCAGCAGCGTGACAGGGTTGAGGCAAGAGACCCAGTACTTC.

The J gene is TRBJ2-3, the V gene TRBV5-1; TRBD2 aligns across 12 bases. The CDR3 has 15 residues. Per germline, CDR1 SGHRS and CDR2 YFSETQ. V lost 4 bases, J lost 5 bases, and 5 bases stayed unmatched. CDR3: CASSQQTSGGDTQYF. In nucleotides, the CDR3 is TGCGCCAGCAGCCAACAGACTAGCGGGGGAGATACGCAGTATTTT. Full variable domain (outside the CDR3, taken from reference TRBV5-1 and TRBJ2-3): KAGVTQTPRYLIKTRGQQVTLSCSPISGHRSVSWYQQTPGQGLQFLFEYFSETQRNKGNFPGRFSGRQFSNSRSEMNVSTLELGDSALYLCASSQQTSGGDTQYFGPGTRLTVL.

The CDR3 region is CASRLGGGYNEQFF. The CDR3 nucleotides are TGTGCCAGCAGACTAGGAGGGGGCTACAATGAGCAGTTCTTC. The rearrangement links TRBV28 to TRBJ2-1; TRBD1 or TRBD2 may be the D gene (6 bases each). Between the trimmed V and J ends, which lost 6 bases and 3 bases, there was a span of 12 bases. CDR1 is MDHEN and CDR2 is SYDVKM in the germline V gene. This CDR3 contains 14 residues. The whole variable domain, filled in from reference TRBV28 and TRBJ2-1, reads DVKVTQSSRYLVKRTGEKVFLECVQDMDHENMFWYRQDPGLGLRLIYFSYDVKMKEKGDIPEGYSVSREKKERFSLILESASTNQTSMYLCASRLGGGYNEQFFGPGTRLTVL.

This chain connects TRBV6-6 to TRBJ2-6, with D possibly matching TRBD1 (5 bases). From germline, CDR1 is MNHNY and CDR2 SVGAGI (reference sequence). CDR3 length: 16 residues. V was pared by 4 bases and J by 1 base, with 11 bases between. CDR3 loop: CASSLAGPSGANVLTF. DNA of the CDR3: TGTGCCAGCAGTTTGGCAGGGCCATCTGGGGCCAACGTCCTGACTTTC.

This clone has just one count. The chain has TRBV6-5 and TRBJ1-1; no clear D gene. Trimming shortened V by 6 bases and J by 3 bases, and 11 bases separated the two germline ends. This CDR3 contains 13 residues. Germline V gene lookup returns CDR1 MNHEY and CDR2 SVGAGI. In DNA form, the CDR3 reads TGTGCCAGCAGGCCCAGTGGGGACACTGAAGCTTTCTTT. Its translation is CASRPSGDTEAFF.

The J gene is TRBJ1-6, the V gene TRBV27; D unclear. Germline V CDR1 and CDR2: MNHEY, SMNVEV (reference sequence). This CDR3 is built from 14 residues. The germline V and J ends were trimmed by 3 bases and 4 bases, with 7 bases remaining between them. CDR3 DNA sequence: TGTGCCAGCAGTTTGAAGGCTTATAATTCACCCCTCCACTTT. Its protein product is CASSLKAYNSPLHF.

The J gene is TRBJ1-2, the V gene TRBV7-9, with 9 bases identical to TRBD1. This CDR3 contains 15 residues. CDR1 and CDR2 (germline): SEHNR, FQNEAQ (reference sequence). Trimming took 5 bases from V and 5 from J; bases not matched to a gene: 9. As DNA, the CDR3 is TGTGCCAGCAGCCAAACCCCGACAGGGGGGTATGGCTACACCTTC. Amino acids: CASSQTPTGGYGYTF.

This chain's CDR3 is CASSGLSGVEAFF. CDR3 sequence (DNA): TGTGCCAGCAGCGGCCTTTCGGGAGTTGAAGCTTTCTTT. J is TRBJ1-1 and V is TRBV2; no firm D call. Trimming left V 6 bases short and J 7 bases short, with 15 bases between. CDR1 and CDR2 from the germline V gene are SNHLY and FYNNEI. This CDR3 is built from 13 residues.

The rearrangement links TRBV18 to TRBJ1-2; D call uncertain. CDR1 and CDR2 from the germline V gene are KGHSH and LQKENI. This CDR3 is built from 15 residues. The germline V and J ends were trimmed by 3 bases and 2 bases, with 13 bases remaining between them. The CDR3 sequence: CASSPYPGPNYGYTF. As DNA, the CDR3 is TGTGCCAGCTCACCGTATCCTGGGCCAAACTATGGCTACACCTTC.

The chain uses TRBV28 and TRBJ1-5; D is unclear. The length of the CDR3 is 14 residues. Trimming left V 5 bases short and J 1 base short, with 9 bases between. CDR1 and CDR2 (germline): MDHEN, SYDVKM. CDR3: CASSGDPSNQPQHF. The CDR3 DNA follows: TGTGCCAGCAGTGGGGATCCGAGCAATCAGCCCCAGCATTTT.

The rearrangement uses TRBV20-1 and TRBJ2-7; D gene unclear. The CDR3 spans 10 residues. V lost 3 bases and J 9 bases, leaving 9 bases between the germline ends. Germline values: CDR1 DFQATT, CDR2 SNEGSKA (reference sequence). The CDR3 region is CSARFRGQYF. The CDR3 DNA is TGCAGTGCTAGGTTCAGAGGGCAGTACTTC.

The chain recombines TRBV18 with TRBJ1-6; D might be TRBD1 (5 bases). Between the trimmed V and J ends, which lost 6 bases and 2 bases, there was a span of 11 bases. The length of the CDR3 is 15 residues. Germline assignment: CDR1 KGHSH and CDR2 LQKENI. DNA of the CDR3: TGTGCCAGCTCCCCAGACAGAACCTATAATTCACCCCTCCACTTT. Translation: CASSPDRTYNSPLHF. The variable domain in full, with the rest retrieved from reference TRBV18 and TRBJ1-6, is NAGVMQNPRHLVRRRGQEARLRCSPMKGHSHVYWYRQLPEEGLKFMVYLQKENIIDESGMPKERFSAEFPKEGPSILRIQQVVRGDSAAYFCASSPDRTYNSPLHFGNGTRLTVT.

V is TRBV30 and J is TRBJ1-5; 8 nucleotides line up with TRBD1. The CDR3 has 14 residues. CDR1 is GTSNPN, CDR2 SVGIG, per germline (reference sequence). Trimming cost V 1 base and J 9 bases; bases outside gene matches: 8. In DNA form, the CDR3 reads TGTGCCTGGAGTGGGGACAGGAGTTATGCGCCCCAGCATTTT. Its protein product is CAWSGDRSYAPQHF.

The chain is built from TRBV5-5 and TRBJ1-5, with D maybe TRBD1 (5 bases). V dropped 0 bases and J dropped 4 bases, with 14 bases sitting between them. The CDR3 totals 16 residues. Germline V gene sequence: CDR1 SGHKS, CDR2 YYEKEE (reference sequence). CDR3 residues: CASSLEVRGLNQPQHF. The CDR3 DNA reads TGTGCCAGCAGCTTGGAGGTTAGGGGACTTAATCAGCCCCAGCATTTT.

This chain links TRBV5-1 with TRBJ2-5; D uncertain. This CDR3 spans 14 amino acids. V was shortened by 4 bases and J by 3 bases, with 13 bases between the two germline ends. From germline, CDR1 is SGHRS and CDR2 YFSETQ. Here the CDR3 reads CASSTELAEETQYF. The CDR3 nucleotides are TGCGCCAGCAGCACGGAACTGGCCGAAGAGACCCAGTACTTC. Full variable domain (outside the CDR3, taken from reference TRBV5-1 and TRBJ2-5): KAGVTQTPRYLIKTRGQQVTLSCSPISGHRSVSWYQQTPGQGLQFLFEYFSETQRNKGNFPGRFSGRQFSNSRSEMNVSTLELGDSALYLCASSTELAEETQYFGPGTRLLVL.

The chain couples TRBV24-1 to TRBJ2-7; 9 positions match TRBD1. The CDR3 covers 14 residues. V gave up 6 bases and J gave up 4 bases; unmatched junction bases: 6. CDR1 is KGHDR, CDR2 SFDVKD, per germline. The CDR3 nucleotides read TGTGCCACCAGTCGGACAGGGGACGGGTACGAGCAGTACTTC. Translated, it gives CATSRTGDGYEQYF.

This clone has more than one count but fewer than ten. J is TRBJ1-6 and V is TRBV7-6; 7 bases are shared with TRBD1. The ends lost 5 bases at V and 13 bases at J; junction bases unmatched: 8. The CDR3 has 13 residues. Germline V gene sequence: CDR1 SGHVS, CDR2 FNYEAQ. The CDR3 here is CASSQEQGRPLHF. The CDR3 DNA reads TGTGCCAGCAGCCAGGAACAGGGGCGGCCCCTCCACTTT.

V gene TRBV25-1 combines with J gene TRBJ1-2, with D possibly matching TRBD1 (5 bases). The CDR3 runs to 17 residues. The germline gives CDR1 MGHDK, CDR2 SYGVNS. The germline V and J ends were trimmed by 1 base and 1 base, with 16 bases remaining between them. This chain's CDR3 is CASSESGKVGSNYGYTF. The CDR3 nucleotides read TGTGCCAGCAGTGAATCAGGGAAAGTCGGGAGTAACTATGGCTACACCTTC.

This sequence joins TRBV19 and TRBJ2-1; possibly TRBD2 for D (5 bases). The germline V and J ends were trimmed by 1 base and 10 bases, with 14 bases remaining between them. Germline CDR1 and CDR2: LNHDA and SQIVND (reference sequence). There are 14 residues in the CDR3. The CDR3 here is CASSIGTGFGEQFF. The CDR3 bases are TGTGCCAGTAGTATAGGGACTGGTTTTGGCGAGCAGTTCTTC. Using reference TRBV19 and TRBJ2-1 for the parts outside the CDR3, the full variable domain is DGGITQSPKYLFRKEGQNVTLSCEQNLNHDAMYWYRQDPGQGLRLIYYSQIVNDFQKGDIAEGYSVSREKKESFPLTVTSAQKNPTAFYLCASSIGTGFGEQFFGPGTRLTVL.

The rearrangement joins TRBV5-4 to TRBJ2-1; 13 bases align to TRBD2. The CDR3 runs 16 residues. V lost 0 bases to trimming and J lost 7 bases; unmatched junction nucleotides: 4. CDR1 and CDR2 from the germline V gene are SGHNT and YYREEE (reference sequence). The CDR3 nucleotides are TGTGCCAGCAGCTTGGAACTAGCGGGGGGGCTTAATGAGCAGTTCTTC. Its protein product is CASSLELAGGLNEQFF.

This clone was observed a single time. The chain employs TRBV11-3 and TRBJ2-2; D might be TRBD2 (6 bases). Per the germline V gene, CDR1 is SGHNT and CDR2 is YENEEA. V was clipped by 2 bases and J by 6 bases, with 16 bases between them. The CDR3 contains 16 residues. The CDR3 here is CASSLPSASGSGELFF. CDR3 nucleotide sequence: TGTGCCAGCAGCTTACCTAGCGCCTCGGGGTCCGGGGAGCTGTTTTTT.

The chain links TRBV28 to TRBJ1-1; perhaps TRBD1 as D (6 bases). CDR1 is MDHEN, CDR2 SYDVKM, per germline. V lost 2 bases and J lost 0, with 19 bases in between. CDR3 length equals 18 residues. The CDR3 sequence: CASSLGGAGTIMNTEAFF. The DNA for the CDR3 is TGTGCCAGCAGTTTAGGGGGCGCAGGGACGATAATGAACACTGAAGCTTTCTTT.

The chain combines TRBV24-1 with TRBJ2-3, with TRBD1 matching over 9 bases. The J segment lost 8 bases and the V segment lost 3 bases, leaving 5 bases of the junction unmatched. The length of the CDR3 is 14 residues. CDR1 and CDR2 (germline): KGHDR, SFDVKD. The CDR3 region has the DNA TGTGCCACCAGTGATCAGGGACAGGGCGGTACGCAGTATTTT. Residues: CATSDQGQGGTQYF.